Following are 8 T cell receptor beta chains from one sample sequenced in a study of blood T cell repertoires in COVID-19. Libraries were prepared by immunoSEQ multiplex PCR; TCRdb keeps only in-frame clonotypes and omits some of them. The data contain roughly 250,000 clones, approximately 84% of them singletons. What was sequenced was peripheral blood. The source is a man aged 35-49 years with acute or convalescent COVID-19.

The J gene is TRBJ2-2, the V gene TRBV5-1; 9 bases match TRBD1. The trim removed 4 bases at V and 9 bases at J, leaving 4 bases unmatched. CDR3 size: 13 residues. Germline CDR1 and CDR2: SGHRS and YFSETQ. The CDR3 nucleotides read TGCGCCAGCAGCACGGGACAGGGACGGGAGCTGTTTTTT. Protein product: CASSTGQGRELFF.

The chain recombines TRBV5-4 with TRBJ2-2; 11 nucleotides align to TRBD2. The CDR3 covers 18 residues. The J segment lost 4 bases and the V segment lost 4 bases, leaving 12 bases of the junction unmatched. CDR1 and CDR2 from the germline V gene are SGHNT and YYREEE (reference sequence). The CDR3 coding sequence is TGTGCCAGCAGCCCCACTAGCGGGGGCCCCCCCATCACCGGGGAGCTGTTTTTT. Its translation is CASSPTSGGPPITGELFF.

The rearrangement links TRBV5-6 to TRBJ1-6; no clear D. V shed 4 bases and J shed 7 bases, with 9 bases lying between them. The CDR3 consists of 13 residues. Germline V gene lookup returns CDR1 SGHDT and CDR2 YYEEEE. The CDR3 DNA reads as TGTGCCAGCAGCCCGACGGGGAATTCACCCCTCCACTTT. Its translation is CASSPTGNSPLHF.

The V and J genes are TRBV3-1 (or the pseudogene TRBV3-2) and TRBJ2-3; TRBD2 matches at 10 bases. This CDR3 is built from 17 residues. Trimming removed 1 base from V and 4 bases from J; junction bases left unmatched: 8. Germline lookup yields CDR1 LGHDT and CDR2 YNNKEL (reference sequence). CDR3 coding DNA: TGTGCCAGCAGCCAAGCAGCGGGGGGGCCGGTCGCAGATACGCAGTATTTT. As protein: CASSQAAGGPVADTQYF.

Only a few counts were recorded for this clone. The chain uses TRBV3-1 (or the pseudogene TRBV3-2) and TRBJ2-7; TRBD1 is a possible D gene (5 bases). Deletions cut 4 bases from V and 4 bases from J, with 17 bases between. The length of the CDR3 is 15 residues. Germline-derived CDR1 and CDR2 are LGHDT and YNNKEL (reference sequence). The CDR3 DNA sequence: TGTGCCAGCAGCCCCGATAGGGGCTATCTATACGAGCAGTACTTC. Translated, it gives CASSPDRGYLYEQYF.

The J gene is TRBJ2-2, the V gene TRBV5-1; no reliable D call. Germline loops: CDR1 SGHRS, CDR2 YFSETQ. The CDR3 has 14 amino acids. V lost 0 bases and J lost 7, with 10 bases in between. CDR3 loop: CASSLAPEVGELFF. Here the CDR3 DNA reads TGCGCCAGCAGCTTGGCACCCGAGGTCGGGGAGCTGTTTTTT.

This clone turned up a few times. The chain uses TRBV28 and TRBJ1-2, with 7 nucleotides matching TRBD1. Germline values: CDR1 MDHEN, CDR2 SYDVKM. The CDR3 extends over 14 amino acids. The junction had 2 bases not matched to a gene; V was cut back by 2 bases and J by 2 bases. The CDR3 nucleotides read TGTGCCAGCAGTTTAGGGGGACAGAACTATGGCTACACCTTC. It codes for CASSLGGQNYGYTF.

This rearrangement joins TRBV5-1 to TRBJ1-2; D may be TRBD1 (5 bases). The CDR3 consists of 16 residues. Germline CDR1 is SGHRS and CDR2 is YFSETQ. Trimming removed 1 base from V and 7 bases from J, with 20 bases in between. CDR3 loop: CASSLNLQGLGGGYTF. CDR3 bases: TGCGCCAGCAGCTTGAACCTTCAGGGCCTTGGCGGTGGCTACACCTTC.